These 14 T cell receptor beta chains share one sample of origin, sequenced in a study of blood T cell repertoires in COVID-19. Assay: immunoSEQ multiplex PCR; the TCRdb copy retains only in-frame clones and omits some. The profile shows 68,000 or so clones, more than 65% of them singletons. Sequenced material: peripheral blood. These receptors all stem from a woman aged 50 to 60 with acute or convalescent COVID-19.

The chain couples TRBV3-1 (or the pseudogene TRBV3-2) to TRBJ1-3, with 10 bases matching TRBD1. The CDR3 runs to 16 residues. V lost 5 bases, J lost 3 bases, and 7 bases stayed unmatched. Germline V gene data show CDR1 as LGHDT and CDR2 as YNNKEL (reference sequence). The CDR3 nucleotides are TGTGCCAGCAGCTCTAGGACAGGGGGTTTTGGAAACACCATATATTTT. Amino acid sequence: CASSSRTGGFGNTIYF.

V and J are TRBV5-1 and TRBJ1-1, with D unclear. Germline-derived CDR1 and CDR2 are SGHRS and YFSETQ. Deletions cut 0 bases from V and 1 base from J, with 4 bases between. The CDR3 has 13 amino acids. The CDR3 DNA is TGCGCCAGCAGCTTGGGAGGGAACACTGAAGCTTTCTTT. This translates into CASSLGGNTEAFF.

The V gene is TRBV28, the J gene TRBJ1-5; the D is unclear. The CDR3 contains 14 residues. V shed 5 bases and J shed 7 bases, with 15 bases lying between them. The germline V gene encodes CDR1 MDHEN and CDR2 SYDVKM. The CDR3 loop is CASSPPIEGQPQHF. The CDR3 DNA follows: TGTGCCAGCAGTCCTCCTATTGAGGGACAGCCCCAGCATTTT.

This chain links TRBV11-2 with TRBJ2-3; D is perhaps TRBD1 (5 bases). Trimming pared 2 bases from V and 4 bases from J, leaving 10 bases between. There are 14 residues in the CDR3. The germline CDR1 and CDR2 sequences are SGHAT and FQNNGV. The CDR3 nucleotides are TGTGCCAGCAGCTTAACAAGGGGTCCAGATACGCAGTATTTT. Translating gives CASSLTRGPDTQYF.

The genes are TRBV19 and TRBJ1-5, with a tentative D call TRBD1 (6 bases). Trimming left V 4 bases short and J 5 bases short, with 21 bases between. Germline assignment: CDR1 LNHDA and CDR2 SQIVND (reference sequence). The CDR3 is 17 residues long. The CDR3 here is CASSKGDTTQADQPQHF. CDR3 DNA sequence: TGTGCCAGTAGTAAGGGGGACACGACCCAAGCCGATCAGCCCCAGCATTTT. The full variable domain, with the rest looked up from reference TRBV19 and TRBJ1-5, is DGGITQSPKYLFRKEGQNVTLSCEQNLNHDAMYWYRQDPGQGLRLIYYSQIVNDFQKGDIAEGYSVSREKKESFPLTVTSAQKNPTAFYLCASSKGDTTQADQPQHFGDGTRLSIL.

This clone was counted a few times. CDR3 in amino acids: CASRRNPSAGNTEAFF. The CDR3 nucleotides are TGTGCCAGCAGGCGAAACCCCTCAGCGGGGAACACTGAAGCTTTCTTT. This chain links TRBV3-1 (or the pseudogene TRBV3-2) with TRBJ1-1, with no clear D. Germline assignment: CDR1 LGHDT and CDR2 YNNKEL (reference sequence). The CDR3 length is 16 residues. Deletions cut 6 bases from V and 1 base from J, with 18 bases between.

The chain is built from TRBV4-2 and TRBJ1-2, with 9 bases aligning to TRBD1. After removal of 0 bases from V and 7 bases from J, the junction contained 15 bases not matched to a gene. Germline V lookup: CDR1 LGHNA, CDR2 YNFKEQ. The CDR3 is made up of 18 amino acids. The CDR3 nucleotides read TGTGCCAGCAGCCAAGAAATCCCCGGGACAGGGTTTCTCGGTGGCTACACCTTC. The encoded protein is CASSQEIPGTGFLGGYTF.

The chain uses TRBV5-1 and TRBJ1-1, with a weak D call TRBD1 (5 bases). The V gene's germline CDR1 is SGHRS and CDR2 YFSETQ. The V and J ends lost 3 bases and 0 bases respectively, with 12 bases between them. CDR3 length equals 15 residues. This chain's CDR3 is CASSSTGTMNTEAFF. Written as DNA, the CDR3 is TGCGCCAGCAGCTCAACAGGAACGATGAACACTGAAGCTTTCTTT.

The chain is built from TRBV5-1 and TRBJ1-2, with a weak D call TRBD1 (6 bases). There are 12 residues in the CDR3. Germline values: CDR1 SGHRS, CDR2 YFSETQ. Trimming stripped 3 bases from V and 7 bases from J, with 10 bases between. In DNA, the CDR3 is TGCGCCAGCAGCTGGGACATTTCTGGCTACACCTTC. Protein sequence: CASSWDISGYTF.

The chain is built from TRBV12-3 or TRBV12-4 and TRBJ2-4; a possible D gene is TRBD1 (5 bases). V lost 3 bases and J lost 7, with 10 bases in between. This CDR3 is 13 amino acids long. CDR3 nucleotides: TGTGCCAGCAGTTTCGTCCAGGGCAACATTCAGTACTTC. Translating it yields CASSFVQGNIQYF.

The chain uses TRBV28 and TRBJ2-7, with D maybe TRBD2 (5 bases). CDR1 and CDR2 (germline): MDHEN, SYDVKM. The length of the CDR3 is 13 residues. Trimming took off 5 bases at V and 9 bases at J, with 17 bases between the two ends. This CDR3 reads CASSTSYRVAQYF. CDR3 DNA: TGTGCCAGCAGTACTAGTTACCGTGTGGCGCAGTACTTC.

This clone came up a few times. CDR3 nucleotides: TGTGCCAGCAGCGTCGGCCCGACATACCAAGAGACCCAGTACTTC. It codes for CASSVGPTYQETQYF. The chain recombines TRBV9 with TRBJ2-5; D unresolved. Germline CDR1 reads SGDLS; CDR2 reads YYNGEE. This CDR3 spans 15 amino acids. The V end lost 2 bases, the J end lost 0 bases, and 11 bases lay between the germline ends.

CDR3 sequence reads: CASSMASPAYNEQFF. In DNA, the CDR3 is TGTGCCAGTTCGATGGCTAGCCCTGCCTACAATGAGCAGTTCTTC. This sequence joins TRBV19 and TRBJ2-1, with D possibly TRBD2 on 5 matching bases. Germline-derived CDR1 and CDR2 are LNHDA and SQIVND (reference sequence). Trimming cost V 8 bases and J 2 bases, with 16 bases left between them. This CDR3 comprises 15 residues.

The gene calls are TRBV6-6 and TRBJ1-5; D not resolved. Germline assignment: CDR1 MNHNY and CDR2 SVGAGI (reference sequence). V was shortened by 0 bases and J by 2 bases, with 5 bases between the two germline ends. The CDR3 covers 14 residues. CDR3 amino acids: CASSYSEGNQPQHF. The CDR3 nucleotides are TGTGCCAGCAGTTACTCAGAGGGCAATCAGCCCCAGCATTTT.